These 14 T cell receptor beta chains share one sample of origin, sequenced in a study of regulatory and conventional T cells in RAG deficiency. Profiled with immunoSEQ multiplex PCR; TCRdb holds only in-frame clones, not every one. The sample carries about 32,000 clones, 75% to 90% recorded once. This same sample was also part of a study on regulatory T cells. That paper adds: The PCR used 52 TRBV and 13 TRBJ primers.

Source material: CD8+ T cells sorted from blood. These receptors came from a human donor in good health.

Details on this clone: The same CDR3 also results from other DNA sequences found in this sample. The chain combines TRBV7-9 with TRBJ2-1, with TRBD2 identical over 8 bases. The J segment lost 8 bases and the V segment lost 5 bases, leaving 11 bases of the junction unmatched. The CDR3 extends over 15 amino acids. Germline V lookup: CDR1 SEHNR, CDR2 FQNEAQ (reference sequence). The CDR3 here is CASSAGLAVADEQFF. For the CDR3, the DNA is TGTGCCAGCAGCGCCGGACTAGCTGTCGCGGATGAGCAGTTCTTC.

The rearrangement uses TRBV29-1 and TRBJ2-1, with 7 bases that match TRBD1. Germline V gene data show CDR1 as SQVTM and CDR2 as ANQGSEA. V shed 4 bases and J 3 bases; nucleotides not matched to a gene: 12. This CDR3 has 16 amino acids. The CDR3 loop is CSVAGTEPQRYNEQFF. In DNA, the CDR3 is TGCAGCGTTGCCGGGACAGAGCCTCAACGCTACAATGAGCAGTTCTTC.

V is TRBV27 and J is TRBJ2-1; the D is unclear. CDR3 length equals 13 residues. The germline V gene encodes CDR1 MNHEY and CDR2 SMNVEV (reference sequence). The ends were cut back, 0 bases at V and 6 bases at J, with 6 bases in the middle. The CDR3 sequence: CASSLSRANEQFF. In DNA, the CDR3 is TGTGCCAGCAGTTTATCGAGAGCCAATGAGCAGTTCTTC.

The chain has TRBV28 and TRBJ1-2; TRBD1 matches 7 bases. The CDR3 loop spans 16 amino acids. The germline V gene encodes CDR1 MDHEN and CDR2 SYDVKM. V lost 3 bases, J lost 4 bases, and 11 bases stayed unmatched. As DNA, the CDR3 is TGTGCCAGCAGTTTTGTCGATAGGGCAGGGGGCTATGGCTACACCTTC. The encoded protein is CASSFVDRAGGYGYTF.

V usage is TRBV19 and J usage is TRBJ1-2; D gene ambiguous. Germline V gene sequence: CDR1 LNHDA, CDR2 SQIVND (reference sequence). V was shortened by 5 bases and J by 4 bases, with 11 bases between the two germline ends. CDR3 length equals 13 residues. In nucleotides, the CDR3 is TGTGCCAGTAGTTGGCCCACAGTCTATGGCTACACCTTC. As protein: CASSWPTVYGYTF.

The J gene is TRBJ1-1, the V gene TRBV6-5; 7 nucleotides line up with TRBD1. There are 13 residues in the CDR3. J lost 7 bases, V lost 8 bases, and 10 bases had no gene match. In germline, CDR1 is MNHEY, CDR2 SVGAGI. DNA for the CDR3: TGTGCCAGCCGAGGGGGCGAGGGAGGTGAAGCTTTCTTT. This codes for CASRGGEGGEAFF.

The rearrangement joins TRBV6-5 to TRBJ2-7, with 10 bases lining up with TRBD1. Per germline, CDR1 MNHEY and CDR2 SVGAGI. This CDR3 has 14 amino acids. V was pared by 8 bases and J by 2 bases, with 6 bases of the junction left unmatched. Here the CDR3 reads CASRSGTGAYEQYF. The CDR3 DNA reads as TGTGCCAGCCGGTCCGGGACAGGGGCCTACGAGCAGTACTTC.

The V call is TRBV7-9, the J call TRBJ2-1, with 7 bases fitting TRBD2. V was clipped by 8 bases and J by 4 bases; unmatched bases: 8. Looked up from germline, CDR1 is SEHNR and CDR2 is FQNEAQ (reference sequence). The CDR3 consists of 14 residues. The CDR3 nucleotides read TGTGCCAGCGGGGGGACTACACGATACAATGAGCAGTTCTTC. Translating gives CASGGTTRYNEQFF.

This clone was seen a handful of times. Other DNA sequences in the sample encode the same CDR3. The V gene is TRBV19, the J gene TRBJ2-7, with TRBD1 matching 9 bases. CDR1 and CDR2 (germline): LNHDA, SQIVND (reference sequence). This CDR3 is built from 14 residues. The V and J ends lost 7 bases and 3 bases, in that order; junction bases with no gene match: 7. The CDR3 nucleotides are TGTGCCAGTACCCCGACAGGGGGGATCTACGAGCAGTACTTC. It specifies CASTPTGGIYEQYF.

This clone has a single count. In DNA, the CDR3 is TGTGCCAGCAGTGAAGCTGTAGGCACCTATCAGCCCCAGCATTTT. It specifies CASSEAVGTYQPQHF. V gene TRBV6-1 combines with J gene TRBJ1-5; D gene ambiguous. The CDR3 contains 15 residues. Germline CDR1 MNHNS, CDR2 SASEGT. The ends were cut back, 0 bases at V and 5 bases at J, with 11 bases in the middle.

J is TRBJ2-3 and V is TRBV11-3; 7 bases align to TRBD2. Trimming at V came to 4 bases and at J to 8 bases, leaving 3 bases not matched to a gene. Germline CDR1 SGHNT, CDR2 YENEEA. This CDR3 has 12 residues. This CDR3 reads CASSSREGTQYF. The CDR3 nucleotides read TGTGCCAGCAGCTCGAGGGAGGGTACGCAGTATTTT.

The chain couples TRBV11-3 to TRBJ2-2; the match to TRBD1 covers 8 bases. The V gene's germline CDR1 is SGHNT and CDR2 YENEEA. Trimming took 5 bases from V and 6 from J; bases not matched to a gene: 5. The CDR3 covers 14 residues. This chain's CDR3 is CASSIGQGAGELFF. CDR3 nucleotides: TGTGCCAGCAGCATCGGACAGGGTGCCGGGGAGCTGTTTTTT.

This chain joins TRBV19 and TRBJ2-7; 8 positions match TRBD2. V dropped 9 bases and J dropped 2; count of bases not matched to a gene: 12. Germline values: CDR1 LNHDA, CDR2 SQIVND (reference sequence). The CDR3 has 15 residues. DNA for the CDR3: TGTGCCAGCGCCACGAGTTTTAGCGGGACCTACGAGCAGTACTTC. Its protein is CASATSFSGTYEQYF.

J is TRBJ1-4 and V is TRBV7-8; D is uncertain. The CDR3 is 15 amino acids. CDR1 is SGHVS, CDR2 FQNEAQ, per germline. Trimming took 5 bases from V and 8 from J, leaving 18 bases between them. The DNA of the CDR3 is TGTGCCAGCAGCCCCCGGGTTACAGCCCAGGAAAAACTGTTTTTT. As protein: CASSPRVTAQEKLFF.